The 19 T cell receptor beta chains reported below all come from one sample, sequenced in a study of blood T cells in healthy people across ages. Together with a sample-barcoded 5' primer, a J-beta primer mix was included in a second PCR lasting 7 to 11 cycles. One entry per CDR3 protein results from TCRdb running MiXCR on the 5' RACE reads. Of over 500,000 distinct CDR3 sequences in the sample, about 27% were seen once. These sequences were also reported in another study, on T cells of mothers and their children.

The sequencing sample was made of blood. The receptors were sampled from a boy aged 2 to 10 in good health.

This clonotype has a handful of counts. The genes are TRBV20-1 and TRBJ2-3; D gene unclear. Germline CDR1 is DFQATT and CDR2 is SNEGSKA (reference sequence). The CDR3 loop spans 15 amino acids. Trimming took 1 base from V and 2 from J, leaving 13 bases between them. CDR3 amino acids: CSARVSSVITDTQYF. The CDR3 DNA is TGCAGTGCTAGAGTTTCCAGCGTAATCACAGATACGCAGTATTTT.

This clonotype was seen more than once but under ten times. The V gene is TRBV29-1, the J gene TRBJ2-5, with TRBD1 matching 10 bases. The J call is uncertain, as TRBJ2-7 better fits the DNA end. The CDR3 has 17 residues. The V gene's germline CDR1 is SQVTM and CDR2 ANQGSEA. This CDR3 reads CSVEDRRQGALVYEQYF. CDR3 coding DNA: TGCAGCGTTGAAGATCGCCGACAGGGGGCCTTAGTATACGAGCAGTACTTC.

The sample holds a few counts of this clonotype. The chain carries TRBV3-1 and TRBJ2-7; D is ambiguous. V lost 4 bases, J lost 0 bases, and 16 bases lay in between. There are 16 residues in the CDR3. Per the germline V gene, CDR1 is LGHDT and CDR2 is YNNKEL (reference sequence). The DNA for the CDR3 is TGTGCCAGCAGCCCTAAGTCGGGTGGTGGCTCCTACGAGCAGTACTTC. It specifies CASSPKSGGGSYEQYF.

This chain connects TRBV27 to TRBJ2-7; 10 bases line up with TRBD1. V shed 2 bases and J 6 bases; nucleotides not matched to a gene: 7. Germline V gives CDR1 MNHEY, CDR2 SMNVEV (reference sequence). CDR3 size: 15 residues. The CDR3 DNA follows: TGTGCCAGCAGTTTAGGGGACAGGGGACCCTCCGAGCAGTACTTC. Translating gives CASSLGDRGPSEQYF.

In DNA form, the CDR3 reads TGCGCCAGCAGCCAAGATCTGGGACAGGGTGGCTACACCTTC. Its protein product is CASSQDLGQGGYTF. The V and J genes are TRBV4-1 and TRBJ1-2; 9 bases agree with TRBD1. Germline values: CDR1 MGHRA, CDR2 YSYEKL. CDR3 length equals 14 residues. The V gene end was trimmed by 0 bases and the J gene end by 7 bases; junction bases not matched to a gene: 3.

CDR3 nucleotide sequence: TGCAGCGTTGATCCCCCGGCAGGGCAAGAGACCCAGTACTTC. Amino acid sequence: CSVDPPAGQETQYF. The chain is built from TRBV29-1 and TRBJ2-5, with D possibly being TRBD1 (5 bases). Trimming pared 3 bases from V and 2 bases from J, leaving 13 bases between. The CDR3 runs to 14 residues. CDR1 and CDR2 from the germline V gene are SQVTM and ANQGSEA.

This chain uses TRBV6-2 or TRBV6-3 with TRBJ2-4, with D perhaps given as TRBD1 or TRBD2 (5 bases each). Germline loops: CDR1 MNHEY, CDR2 SVGEGT. Between the trimmed V and J ends, which lost 6 bases and 5 bases, there was a span of 17 bases. This CDR3 region has 15 residues. CDR3 DNA: TGTGCCAGCAGCCGCCCAGGGCTGAGGGAAAACATTCAGTACTTC. Its translation is CASSRPGLRENIQYF.

This clonotype was seen a handful of times. This sequence joins TRBV27 and TRBJ2-1, with 10 bases aligning to TRBD1. The trim removed 6 bases at V and 1 base at J, leaving 6 bases unmatched. This CDR3 is built from 16 residues. Germline V gives CDR1 MNHEY, CDR2 SMNVEV (reference sequence). CDR3 residues: CASSPGQGRSYNEQFF. CDR3 bases: TGTGCCAGCAGCCCGGGACAGGGGAGGTCCTACAATGAGCAGTTCTTC.

This clonotype was seen only once. The chain recombines TRBV6-6 with TRBJ1-2; D gene uncertain. Trimming took 0 bases from V and 3 from J, leaving 11 bases between them. The germline V gene encodes CDR1 MNHNY and CDR2 SVGAGI (reference sequence). There are 15 residues in the CDR3. The CDR3 protein is CASSYSTGKDYGYTF. CDR3 nucleotides: TGTGCCAGCAGTTACTCGACCGGGAAGGACTATGGCTACACCTTC.

This clonotype occurred once. The chain joins TRBV20-1 to TRBJ2-5; D is tentatively TRBD1 or TRBD2 (7 bases each). The DNA end lines up better with TRBJ2-7; the J call may be wrong. This CDR3 region has 12 residues. Germline values: CDR1 DFQATT, CDR2 SNEGSKA (reference sequence). Here the CDR3 reads CSAAGGDDEQYF. CDR3 bases: TGCAGTGCAGCAGGGGGGGACGACGAGCAGTACTTC.

This clonotype was seen a handful of times. The J gene is TRBJ2-5, the V gene TRBV20-1; 8 bases align to TRBD2. The DNA end is more similar to TRBJ2-1, so the J call may be wrong. CDR1 is DFQATT and CDR2 is SNEGSKA in the germline V gene (reference sequence). The CDR3 is made up of 14 amino acids. The CDR3 DNA sequence: TGCAGTGCCCCCGGGGGGGCCGCCTACAATGAGCAGTTCTTC. Amino acids: CSAPGGAAYNEQFF.

The CDR3 loop reads CASSQVTGGAGDTQYF. CDR3 nucleotides: TGTGCCAGCAGCCAAGTCACAGGCGGGGCCGGAGATACGCAGTATTTT. The V call is TRBV3-1, the J call TRBJ2-3; possibly TRBD2 for D (6 bases). CDR3 size: 16 residues. V was shortened by 1 base and J by 5 bases, with 16 bases between the two germline ends. Germline loops: CDR1 LGHDT, CDR2 YNNKEL (reference sequence).

This clonotype was seen a few times. The rearrangement links TRBV5-6 to TRBJ1-4; D might be TRBD1 (5 bases). Trimming cost V 4 bases and J 5 bases, with 12 bases left between them. There are 14 residues in the CDR3. Germline loops: CDR1 SGHDT, CDR2 YYEEEE. The DNA for the CDR3 is TGTGCCAGCAGCCGCCGGAGGGACAATGAAAAACTGTTTTTT. Protein: CASSRRRDNEKLFF.

This clonotype has a count of ten or more. The chain employs TRBV11-2 and TRBJ2-3; D might be TRBD2 (5 bases). This CDR3 has 16 residues. Germline V gene data show CDR1 as SGHAT and CDR2 as FQNNGV. V was shortened by 5 bases and J by 2 bases, with 17 bases between the two germline ends. For the CDR3, the DNA is TGTGCCAGCAGCACCTCGGGATTTTTTTTCACAGATACGCAGTATTTT. Translated, it gives CASSTSGFFFTDTQYF. The whole variable domain, filled in from reference TRBV11-2 and TRBJ2-3, reads EAGVAQSPRYKIIEKRQSVAFWCNPISGHATLYWYQQILGQGPKLLIQFQNNGVVDDSQLPKDRFSAERLKGVDSTLKIQPAKLEDSAVYLCASSTSGFFFTDTQYFGPGTRLTVL.

This clonotype was observed a few times. The chain links TRBV3-1 to TRBJ1-2; D unclear. Germline-derived CDR1 and CDR2 are LGHDT and YNNKEL (reference sequence). This CDR3 spans 13 amino acids. The V end lost 2 bases, the J end lost 4 bases, and 8 bases lay between the germline ends. CDR3 sequence reads: CASSQPSGYGYTF. CDR3 DNA sequence: TGTGCCAGCAGCCAACCTTCCGGCTATGGCTACACCTTC.

The sample holds a few counts of this clonotype. The gene calls are TRBV6-5 and TRBJ2-5; D might be TRBD1 (5 bases). The CDR3 consists of 13 residues. V lost 8 bases and J 4 bases, leaving 14 bases between the germline ends. Per the germline V gene, CDR1 is MNHEY and CDR2 is SVGAGI. This chain's CDR3 is CASRSGLGETQYF. The CDR3 coding sequence is TGTGCCAGCCGCTCAGGGTTGGGAGAGACCCAGTACTTC.

This chain connects TRBV7-9 to TRBJ1-2; no firm D call. The CDR3 runs 14 residues. The ends were cut back, 5 bases at V and 4 bases at J, with 14 bases in the middle. Germline V gene data show CDR1 as SEHNR and CDR2 as FQNEAQ (reference sequence). CDR3 loop: CASSPSDGVYGYTF. The CDR3 DNA reads TGTGCCAGCAGCCCCTCGGACGGAGTCTATGGCTACACCTTC.

The V and J genes are TRBV6-5 and TRBJ2-1; D could derive from TRBD1 or TRBD2 (6 bases each). Germline lookup yields CDR1 MNHEY and CDR2 SVGAGI. The CDR3 contains 17 residues. V lost 3 bases to trimming and J lost 1 base, with 16 bases between them. For the CDR3, the DNA is TGTGCCAGCAGTTATAGCCATCGGGGGCTATCCTACAATGAGCAGTTCTTC. Translation: CASSYSHRGLSYNEQFF.

The rearrangement uses TRBV6-5 and TRBJ1-2; D possibly corresponds to TRBD1 (6 bases). The V end was cut by 4 bases, the J end by 8 bases, with 20 bases between. Germline V gene sequence: CDR1 MNHEY, CDR2 SVGAGI. The CDR3 is made up of 15 amino acids. CDR3 protein: CASSSPDYRVKGYTF. CDR3 in DNA: TGTGCCAGCAGTTCCCCGGATTACAGGGTTAAGGGCTACACCTTC.